The text below deals with one TCR beta chain. The antigen is unknown. Germline V lookup: CDR1 PRHDT, CDR2 FYEKMQ (reference sequence). V was clipped by 5 bases and J by 7 bases, with 12 bases between them. CDR3 size: 12 residues. This table comes from immunoSEQ multiplex PCR, and its TCRdb copy is limited to in-frame clones, with some not included. The table shows approximately 400,000 clones, with just over 90% occurring only once. The source of the sample is a study of Ad26.COV2.S vaccination and SARS-CoV-2 variants. Study-level results: The TCR breadth and depth analyses may have produced an underestimate of total T cell responses. Once vaccination had occurred, spike-specific CD8+ and CD4+ T cell responses reportedly showed substantial breadth.

J is TRBJ2-7 and V is TRBV13; D uncertain. The origin of this receptor is a human donor who had recovered from COVID-19. This material consisted of peripheral blood, taken after recovery from COVID-19. CDR3 residues: CASSLPQAEQYF. CDR3 in DNA: TGTGCCAGCAGCCTCCCCCAGGCAGAGCAGTACTTC.